This T cell receptor beta chain was sequenced in a study of blood T cells in healthy people across ages. Findings and limits, study-wide: Because donor CMV status was unknown, expanded clonotype changes were possibly confounded. Among T cells, TCR beta diversity per million cells dropped roughly linearly as age rose. Leaving the PBMCs unsorted stopped any conclusive comparison of naive versus antigen-experienced cells.

On this clonotype itself: Antigen: not known.

Through a sample-barcoded 5' primer and a J-beta primer mix, a second PCR was run for roughly 6 to 11 cycles. TCRdb analysed the 5' RACE reads with MiXCR anew, one entry per CDR3 protein. The table shows some 640,000 distinct CDR3 sequences, with about 30% occurring only once. Healthy individuals of Caucasian origin from Russia, aged about 6 to 95, served as donors. The CDR3 extends over 14 amino acids. CDR1 SGDLS and CDR2 YYNGEE come from the germline V gene. V lost 0 bases, J lost 3 bases, and 0 bases stayed unmatched. The rearrangement uses TRBV9 and TRBJ1-2; the match to TRBD1 covers 9 bases. The sequence was collected from a woman at least 80 years old in good health. The sample comprised blood. CDR3 protein: CASSVGTGDYGYTF. In DNA form, the CDR3 reads TGTGCCAGCAGCGTAGGGACAGGGGACTATGGCTACACCTTC.